This T cell receptor beta chain stems from a study of T cell responses to AZD1222 COVID-19 vaccine. General study points: White British donors predominated, females outnumbered males, and clonal diversity was possibly underestimated. Repertoire sampling was restricted to post-peak T cell response timepoints. The span of vaccine-associated CD4 TCRs extended across spike, with dominance at 160-218 and 743-854.

Details on this clone: Its cognate antigen is unknown.

The V and J ends lost 2 bases and 4 bases respectively, with 9 bases between them. Germline lookup yields CDR1 SGHTS and CDR2 YDEGEE. There are 13 residues in the CDR3. Clones were read by immunoSEQ multiplex PCR, and TCRdb kept only the in-frame ones, dropping some. The table includes around 250,000 clones, 93% detected once. The sequencing used peripheral blood, collected on day 0 of AZD1222 vaccination. V usage is TRBV5-8 and J usage is TRBJ2-5, with D perhaps matching TRBD1 or TRBD2 (5 bases each). This receptor was identified in an adult in good health. Here the CDR3 DNA reads TGTGCCAGCAGCTTAGGGGACCTAGAGACCCAGTACTTC. It is translated as CASSLGDLETQYF.